This record covers a single T cell receptor (beta chain). The antigen is not known. This entry comes from a study of T cell responses to AZD1222 COVID-19 vaccine. The assay was immunoSEQ multiplex PCR, and TCRdb's table has in-frame clones only and misses some. The table lists approximately 80,000 clones, around 93% of them singletons. Broader study findings: Unmutated variant regions reportedly attract nearly half of all spike-specific TCRs. The repertoires were collected only after the peak T cell response. Donors skewed white British and female; clonal diversity was possibly underestimated. The CD4 TCRs associated with vaccination extended across spike and predominated at 160-218 and 743-854.

V was shortened by 6 bases and J by 3 bases, with 15 bases between the two germline ends. The V gene's germline CDR1 is MNHEY and CDR2 SVGAGI. This CDR3 is 14 amino acids long. The genes are TRBV6-5 and TRBJ2-7, with D maybe TRBD2 (6 bases). The input for sequencing was peripheral blood, taken 28 days after the second AZD1222 dose. This clonotype was sampled from an adult who received the AZD1222 COVID-19 vaccine. The CDR3 protein is CASRRGTGDYEQYF. The CDR3 DNA follows: TGTGCCAGCAGGCGAGGGACGGGGGACTACGAGCAGTACTTC.